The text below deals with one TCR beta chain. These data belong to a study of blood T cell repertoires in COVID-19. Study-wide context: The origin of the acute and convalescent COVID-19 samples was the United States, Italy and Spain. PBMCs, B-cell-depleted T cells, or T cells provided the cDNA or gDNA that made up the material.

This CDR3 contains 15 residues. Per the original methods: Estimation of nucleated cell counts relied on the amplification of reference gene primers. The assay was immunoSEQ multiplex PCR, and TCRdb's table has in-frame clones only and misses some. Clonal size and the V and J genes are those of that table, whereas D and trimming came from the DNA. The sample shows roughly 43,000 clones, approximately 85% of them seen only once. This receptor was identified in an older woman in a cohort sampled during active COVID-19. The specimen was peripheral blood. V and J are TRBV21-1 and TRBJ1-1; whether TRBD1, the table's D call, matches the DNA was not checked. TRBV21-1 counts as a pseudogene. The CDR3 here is CASSTRTGRHTEAFF. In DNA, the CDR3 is TGTGCCAGCAGCACCCGGACAGGACGGCACACTGAAGCTTTCTTT.